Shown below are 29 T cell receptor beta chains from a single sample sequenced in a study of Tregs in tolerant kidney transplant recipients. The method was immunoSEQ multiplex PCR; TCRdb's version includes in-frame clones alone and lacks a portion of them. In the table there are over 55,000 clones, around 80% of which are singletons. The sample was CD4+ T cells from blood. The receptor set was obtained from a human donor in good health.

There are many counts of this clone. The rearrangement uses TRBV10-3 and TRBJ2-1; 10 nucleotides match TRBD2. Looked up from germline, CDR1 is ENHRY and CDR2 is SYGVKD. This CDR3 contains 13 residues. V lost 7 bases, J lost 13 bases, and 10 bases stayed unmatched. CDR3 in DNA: TGTGCCATCAATGAAGCGGGGGGGCTAGTCCAGTTCTTC. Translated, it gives CAINEAGGLVQFF.

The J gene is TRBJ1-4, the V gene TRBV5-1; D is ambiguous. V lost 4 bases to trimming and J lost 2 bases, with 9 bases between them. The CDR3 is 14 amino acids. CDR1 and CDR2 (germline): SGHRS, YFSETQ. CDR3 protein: CASSDPGTNEKLFF. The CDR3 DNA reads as TGCGCCAGCAGCGACCCCGGGACTAATGAAAAACTGTTTTTT.

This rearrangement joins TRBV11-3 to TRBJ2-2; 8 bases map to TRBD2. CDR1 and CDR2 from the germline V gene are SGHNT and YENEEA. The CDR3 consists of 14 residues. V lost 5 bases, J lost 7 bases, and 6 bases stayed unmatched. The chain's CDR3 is CASSTGTSFGELFF. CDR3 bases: TGTGCCAGCAGCACAGGGACTAGTTTCGGGGAGCTGTTTTTT.

The CDR3 DNA reads TGTGCCAGCAGCTTAACCGGGACAGGGGGCGCTAACTATGGCTACACCTTC. As protein: CASSLTGTGGANYGYTF. The chain carries TRBV7-3 and TRBJ1-2, with TRBD1 identical over 12 bases. V lost 0 bases, J lost 0 bases, and 2 bases stayed unmatched. This CDR3 comprises 17 residues. Looked up from germline, CDR1 is SGHTA and CDR2 is FQGTGA. Combining the CDR3 with reference TRBV7-3 and TRBJ1-2 gives the whole variable domain GAGVSQTPSNKVTEKGKYVELRCDPISGHTALYWYRQSLGQGPEFLIYFQGTGAADDSGLPNDRFFAVRPEGSVSTLKIQRTERGDSAVYLCASSLTGTGGANYGYTFGSGTRLTVV.

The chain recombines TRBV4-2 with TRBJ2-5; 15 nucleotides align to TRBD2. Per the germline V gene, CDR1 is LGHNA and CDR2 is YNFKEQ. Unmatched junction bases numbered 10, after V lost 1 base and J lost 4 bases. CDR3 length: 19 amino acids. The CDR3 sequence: CASSQAGRTSGRASETQYF. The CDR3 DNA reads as TGTGCCAGCAGCCAAGCGGGGAGGACTAGCGGGAGGGCCTCAGAGACCCAGTACTTC.

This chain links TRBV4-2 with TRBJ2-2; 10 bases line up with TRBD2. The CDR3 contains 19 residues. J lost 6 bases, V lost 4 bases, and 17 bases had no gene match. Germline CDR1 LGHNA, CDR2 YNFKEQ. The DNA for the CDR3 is TGTGCCAGCAGCCCCAAGAATAGGCCTAGCGGGAGTGGGCCCGGGGAGCTGTTTTTT. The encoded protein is CASSPKNRPSGSGPGELFF.

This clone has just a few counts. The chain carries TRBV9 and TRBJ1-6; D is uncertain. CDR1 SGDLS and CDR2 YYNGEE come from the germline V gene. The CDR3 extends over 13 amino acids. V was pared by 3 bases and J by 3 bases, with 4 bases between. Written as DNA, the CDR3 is TGTGCCAGCAGCGCGGGCTATAATTCACCCCTCCACTTT. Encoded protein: CASSAGYNSPLHF.

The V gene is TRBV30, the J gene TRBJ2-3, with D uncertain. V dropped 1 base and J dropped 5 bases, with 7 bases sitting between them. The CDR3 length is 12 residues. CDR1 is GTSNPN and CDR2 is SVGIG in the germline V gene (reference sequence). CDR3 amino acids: CAWSERLDTQYF. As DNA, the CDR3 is TGTGCCTGGAGTGAAAGGCTAGATACGCAGTATTTT.

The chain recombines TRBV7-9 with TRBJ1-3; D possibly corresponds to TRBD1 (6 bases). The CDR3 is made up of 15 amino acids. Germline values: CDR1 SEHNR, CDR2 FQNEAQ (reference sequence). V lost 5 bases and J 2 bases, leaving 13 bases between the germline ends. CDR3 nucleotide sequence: TGTGCCAGCAGCCCAGGGGTTAATCCTGGAAACACCATATATTTT. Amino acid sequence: CASSPGVNPGNTIYF. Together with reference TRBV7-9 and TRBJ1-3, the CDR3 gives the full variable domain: DTGVSQNPRHKITKRGQNVTFRCDPISEHNRLYWYRQTLGQGPEFLTYFQNEAQLEKSRLLSDRFSAERPKGSFSTLEIQRTEQGDSAMYLCASSPGVNPGNTIYFGEGSWLTVV.

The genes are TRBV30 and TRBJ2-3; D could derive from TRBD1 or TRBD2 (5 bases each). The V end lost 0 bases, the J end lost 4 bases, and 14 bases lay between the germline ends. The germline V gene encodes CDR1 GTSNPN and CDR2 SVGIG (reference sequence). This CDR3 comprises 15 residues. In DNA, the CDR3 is TGTGCCTGGAGTGTACTAGAGAGGGGATCAGATACGCAGTATTTT. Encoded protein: CAWSVLERGSDTQYF.

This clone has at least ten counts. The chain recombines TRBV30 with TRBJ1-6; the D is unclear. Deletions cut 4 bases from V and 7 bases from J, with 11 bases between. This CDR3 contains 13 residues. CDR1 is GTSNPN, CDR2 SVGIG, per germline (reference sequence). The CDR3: CAWTPGVNSPLHF. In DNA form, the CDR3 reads TGTGCCTGGACCCCGGGAGTAAATTCACCCCTCCACTTT.

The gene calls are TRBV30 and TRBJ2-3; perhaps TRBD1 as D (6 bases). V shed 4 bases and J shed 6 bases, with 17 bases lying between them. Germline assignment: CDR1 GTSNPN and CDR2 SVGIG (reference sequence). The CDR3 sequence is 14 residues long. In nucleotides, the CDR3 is TGTGCCTGGACCAAAGGTCACAGGGCGGATACGCAGTATTTT. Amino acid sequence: CAWTKGHRADTQYF.

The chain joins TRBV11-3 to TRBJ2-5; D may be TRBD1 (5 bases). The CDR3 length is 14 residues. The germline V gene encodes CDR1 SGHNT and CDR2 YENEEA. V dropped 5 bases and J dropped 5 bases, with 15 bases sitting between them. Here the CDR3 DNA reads TGTGCCAGCAGCCCCAGGGCCGAGGCGGAGACCCAGTACTTC. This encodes CASSPRAEAETQYF.

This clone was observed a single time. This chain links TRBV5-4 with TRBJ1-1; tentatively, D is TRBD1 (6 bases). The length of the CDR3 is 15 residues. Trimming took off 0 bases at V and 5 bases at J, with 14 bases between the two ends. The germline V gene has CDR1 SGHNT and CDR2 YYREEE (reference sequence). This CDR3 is CASSLVSGERTEAFF. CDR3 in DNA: TGTGCCAGCAGCTTGGTGTCAGGGGAGAGGACTGAAGCTTTCTTT.

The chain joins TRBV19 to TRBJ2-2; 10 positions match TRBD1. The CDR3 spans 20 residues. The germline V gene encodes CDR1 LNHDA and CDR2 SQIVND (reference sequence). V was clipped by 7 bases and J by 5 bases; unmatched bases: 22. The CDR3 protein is CASTPKRAPGQGLTTGELFF. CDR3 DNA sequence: TGTGCCAGTACCCCCAAACGGGCACCGGGACAGGGGCTTACTACCGGGGAGCTGTTTTTT.

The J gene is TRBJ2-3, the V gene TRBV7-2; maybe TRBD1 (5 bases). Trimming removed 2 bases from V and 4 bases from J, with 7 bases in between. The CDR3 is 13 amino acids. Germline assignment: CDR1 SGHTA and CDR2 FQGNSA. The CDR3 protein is CASSLQGSDTQYF. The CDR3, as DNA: TGTGCCAGCAGCTTACAGGGTTCAGATACGCAGTATTTT.

CDR3 amino acids: CASSQEVPQDKLFF. CDR3 DNA: TGCGCCAGCAGCCAAGAAGTTCCCCAAGATAAACTGTTTTTT. The rearrangement joins TRBV4-3 to TRBJ1-4; D remains ambiguous. The CDR3 loop spans 14 amino acids. The V gene's germline CDR1 is LGHNA and CDR2 YSLEER. V was trimmed by 0 bases and J by 11 bases, leaving 13 bases between them.

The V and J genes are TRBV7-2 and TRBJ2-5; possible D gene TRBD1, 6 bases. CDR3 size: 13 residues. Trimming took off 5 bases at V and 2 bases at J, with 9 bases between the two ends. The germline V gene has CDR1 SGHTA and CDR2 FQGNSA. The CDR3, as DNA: TGTGCCAGCAGCCGAGGGGGTCAAGAGACCCAGTACTTC. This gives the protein CASSRGGQETQYF.

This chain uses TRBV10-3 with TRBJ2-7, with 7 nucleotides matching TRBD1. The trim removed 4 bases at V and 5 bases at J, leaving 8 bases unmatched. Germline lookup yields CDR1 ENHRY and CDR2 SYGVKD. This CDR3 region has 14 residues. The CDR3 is CAISVPGQTHEQYF. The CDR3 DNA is TGTGCCATCAGTGTTCCGGGACAGACGCACGAGCAGTACTTC.

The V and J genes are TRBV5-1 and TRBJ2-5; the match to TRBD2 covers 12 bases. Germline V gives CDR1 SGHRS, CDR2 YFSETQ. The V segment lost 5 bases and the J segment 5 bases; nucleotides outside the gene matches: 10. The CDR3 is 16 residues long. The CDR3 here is CASSREPSGRVETQYF. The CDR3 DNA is TGCGCCAGCAGTAGAGAACCTAGCGGGAGGGTTGAGACCCAGTACTTC.

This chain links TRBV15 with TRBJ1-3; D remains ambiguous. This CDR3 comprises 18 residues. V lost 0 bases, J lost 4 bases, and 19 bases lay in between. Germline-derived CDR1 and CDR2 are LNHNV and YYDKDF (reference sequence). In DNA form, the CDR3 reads TGTGCCACCAGCAGAGATCCTGAGGGTCGGGCAGCAGGAAACACCATATATTTT. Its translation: CATSRDPEGRAAGNTIYF.

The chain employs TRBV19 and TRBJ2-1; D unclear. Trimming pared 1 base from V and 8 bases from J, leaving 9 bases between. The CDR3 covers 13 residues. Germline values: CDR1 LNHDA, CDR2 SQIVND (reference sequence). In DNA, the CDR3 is TGTGCCAGTAGTATAGGGGAAGGTGATGAGCAGTTCTTC. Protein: CASSIGEGDEQFF.

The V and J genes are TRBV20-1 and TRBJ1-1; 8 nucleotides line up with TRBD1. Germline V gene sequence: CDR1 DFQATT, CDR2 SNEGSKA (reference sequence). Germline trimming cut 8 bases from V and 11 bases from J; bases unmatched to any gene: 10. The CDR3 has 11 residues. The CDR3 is CSTPQGQVAFF. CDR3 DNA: TGCAGTACTCCACAGGGACAGGTTGCTTTCTTT.

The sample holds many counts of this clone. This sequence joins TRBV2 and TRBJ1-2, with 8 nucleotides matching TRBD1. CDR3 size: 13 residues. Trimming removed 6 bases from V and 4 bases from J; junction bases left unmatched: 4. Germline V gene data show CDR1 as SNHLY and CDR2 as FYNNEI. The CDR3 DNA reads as TGTGCCAGCAGGGGGGGACAGGTCTATGGCTACACCTTC. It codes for CASRGGQVYGYTF. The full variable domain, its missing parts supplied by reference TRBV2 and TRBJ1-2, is EPEVTQTPSHQVTQMGQEVILRCVPISNHLYFYWYRQILGQKVEFLVSFYNNEISEKSEIFDDQFSVERPDGSNFTLKIRSTKLEDSAMYFCASRGGQVYGYTFGSGTRLTVV.

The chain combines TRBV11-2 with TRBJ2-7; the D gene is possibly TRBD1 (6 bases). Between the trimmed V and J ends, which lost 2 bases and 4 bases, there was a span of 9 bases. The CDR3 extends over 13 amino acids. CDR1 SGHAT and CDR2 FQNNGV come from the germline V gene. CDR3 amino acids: CASSLNRAYEQYF. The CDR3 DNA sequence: TGTGCCAGCAGCTTAAACAGGGCATACGAGCAGTACTTC.

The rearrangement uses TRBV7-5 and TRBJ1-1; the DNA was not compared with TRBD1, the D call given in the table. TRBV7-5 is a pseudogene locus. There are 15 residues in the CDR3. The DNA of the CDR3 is TGTGCCAGAAGCTTAGAGGACAGGCTCTACACTGAAGCTTTCTTT. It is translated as CARSLEDRLYTEAFF.

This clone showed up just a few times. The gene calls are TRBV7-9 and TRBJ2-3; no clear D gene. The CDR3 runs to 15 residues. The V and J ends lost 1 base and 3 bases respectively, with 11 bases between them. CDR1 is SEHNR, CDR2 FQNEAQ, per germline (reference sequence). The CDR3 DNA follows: TGTGCCAGCAGCTTAGAACAAATCGCTACAGATACGCAGTATTTT. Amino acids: CASSLEQIATDTQYF.

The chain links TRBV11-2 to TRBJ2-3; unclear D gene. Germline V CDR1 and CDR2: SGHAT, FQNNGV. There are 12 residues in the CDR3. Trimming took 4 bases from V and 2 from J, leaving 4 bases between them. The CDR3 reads CASSSSTDTQYF. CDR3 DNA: TGTGCCAGCAGCTCCTCCACAGATACGCAGTATTTT.

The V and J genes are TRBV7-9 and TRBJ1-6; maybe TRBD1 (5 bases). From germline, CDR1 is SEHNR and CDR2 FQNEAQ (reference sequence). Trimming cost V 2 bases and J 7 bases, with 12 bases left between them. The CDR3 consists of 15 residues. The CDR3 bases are TGTGCCAGCAGCTTAAGCGGGGCGGAAAATTCACCCCTCCACTTT. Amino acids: CASSLSGAENSPLHF.